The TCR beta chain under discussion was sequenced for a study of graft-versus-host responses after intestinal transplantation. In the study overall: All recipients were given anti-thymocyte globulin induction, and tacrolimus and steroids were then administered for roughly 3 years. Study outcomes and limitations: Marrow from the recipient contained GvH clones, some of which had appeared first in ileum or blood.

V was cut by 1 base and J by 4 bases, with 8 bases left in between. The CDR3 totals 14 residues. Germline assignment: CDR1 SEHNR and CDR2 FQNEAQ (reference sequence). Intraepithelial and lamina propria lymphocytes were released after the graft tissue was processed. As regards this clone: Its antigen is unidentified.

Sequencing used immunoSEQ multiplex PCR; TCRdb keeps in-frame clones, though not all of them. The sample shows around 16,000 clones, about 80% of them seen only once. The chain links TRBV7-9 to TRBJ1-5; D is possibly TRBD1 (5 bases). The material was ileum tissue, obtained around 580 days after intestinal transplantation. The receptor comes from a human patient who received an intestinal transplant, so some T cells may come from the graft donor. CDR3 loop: CASSLEGLNQPQHF. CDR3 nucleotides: TGTGCCAGCAGCTTAGAGGGGCTTAATCAGCCCCAGCATTTT.